Listed below are T cell receptor beta chains from one sample, sequenced in a study of shared clonotypes between healthy human individuals. Repertoires were generated with immunoSEQ multiplex PCR, while TCRdb's copy carries only in-frame clones and drops some. The repertoire has approximately 530,000 clones, about 96% of them found once; the top ten carry about 0.059%. The sample consisted of naive CD4+ T cells sorted from blood. The receptors were gathered from a woman in her 30s in good health. CDR3s include the opening cysteine and the closing phenylalanine or tryptophan. The order of the fields is D gene, J gene, CDR3 length, V gene, clone size, CDR3 protein, CDR3 DNA. A D gene is named only where the DNA matches it firmly. Clone size is given for some rows only: seen once, a few or many times, or a class if the clone is expanded.

>NA|TRBJ1-5|16|TRBV10-3|few
CAISESADRSNQPQHF
TGTGCCATCAGTGAGTCTGCGGACAGAAGCAATCAGCCCCAGCATTTT
>NA|TRBJ1-1|15|TRBV5-4|NA
CASSLETYVGTEAFF
TGTGCCAGCAGCTTAGAGACGTATGTTGGCACTGAAGCTTTCTTT
>TRBD2|TRBJ2-3|13|TRBV29-1|NA
CSLTSARTDTQYF
TGCAGCCTGACTAGCGCCCGCACAGATACGCAGTATTTT
>NA|TRBJ1-2|16|TRBV4-2|NA
CASSQVDSPAPYGYTF
TGTGCCAGCAGCCAAGTCGACAGCCCTGCCCCCTATGGCTACACCTTC
>NA|TRBJ2-1|13|TRBV7-6|NA
CASSLQGFDEQFF
TGTGCCAGCAGCTTGCAGGGGTTTGATGAGCAGTTCTTC
>NA|TRBJ2-4|14|TRBV11-1|NA
CASSLGPTYGIQYF
TGTGCCAGCAGCTTAGGACCTACCTACGGCATTCAGTACTTC
>TRBD1|TRBJ1-1|14|TRBV10-3|NA
CAISRGATGLDAFF
TGTGCCATCAGCCGAGGGGCGACAGGGCTCGATGCTTTCTTT
>NA|TRBJ2-1|15|TRBV7-8|NA
CASTKSADLLREQFF
TGTGCCAGCACTAAATCGGCGGACTTACTACGTGAGCAGTTCTTC
>NA|TRBJ2-2|12|TRBV12-5|once
CASGLDTGELFF
TGTGCTAGTGGTTTGGACACCGGGGAGCTGTTTTTT
>NA|TRBJ1-1|13|TRBV28|NA
CASSFVWGPEAFF
TGTGCCAGCAGTTTCGTATGGGGACCTGAAGCTTTCTTT
>TRBD2|TRBJ2-1|14|TRBV19|NA
CASSRTSGSTEQFF
TGTGCCAGTAGCAGGACTAGCGGGAGTACTGAGCAGTTCTTC
>TRBD2|TRBJ2-1|14|TRBV6-1|NA
CASRAGGPDNEQFF
TGTGCCAGCAGGGCGGGGGGGCCGGACAATGAGCAGTTCTTC
>NA|TRBJ1-4|12|TRBV10-1|NA
CASIGPDEKLFF
TGCGCCAGCATCGGCCCTGACGAAAAACTGTTTTTT
>TRBD2|TRBJ2-7|16|TRBV27|NA
CASSLNVLGRAHEQYF
TGTGCCAGCAGTTTAAATGTACTGGGGAGGGCCCACGAGCAGTACTTC
>NA|TRBJ2-1|15|TRBV6-5|NA
CASSYSQAGYNEQFF
TGTGCCAGCAGTTACTCCCAGGCTGGGTACAATGAGCAGTTCTTC
>NA|TRBJ1-1|13|TRBV18|NA
CASSNGGASGAFF
TGTGCCAGCTCAAATGGGGGGGCCAGTGGAGCTTTCTTT
>NA|TRBJ2-1|14|TRBV7-9|NA
CASSFRDFANEQFF
TGTGCCAGCAGCTTCCGGGACTTCGCCAATGAGCAGTTCTTC
>TRBD1|TRBJ2-3|15|TRBV28|NA
CASSLWTGNTDTQYF
TGTGCCAGCAGTTTGTGGACAGGGAACACAGATACGCAGTATTTT
>NA|TRBJ1-2|14|TRBV27|once
CASSLSRGHYGYTF
TGTGCCAGCAGTTTATCCCGGGGTCACTATGGCTACACCTTC
>NA|TRBJ2-1|12|TRBV5-6|NA
CASSRRGQEQFF
TGTGCCAGCAGCCGGAGGGGGCAGGAGCAGTTCTTC
>NA|TRBJ1-1|15|TRBV4-1|few
CASSQDGRLNTEAFF
TGCGCCAGCAGCCAAGATGGCAGATTGAACACTGAAGCTTTCTTT
>TRBD1|TRBJ2-5|20|TRBV6-1|once
CASSEASGRGHKQGEETQYF
TGTGCCAGCAGTGAAGCGAGTGGAAGGGGGCACAAACAAGGGGAAGAGACCCAGTACTTC
>NA|TRBJ2-1|15|TRBV6-6|NA
CASSYSGFQKSEQFF
TGTGCCAGCAGTTACTCGGGGTTTCAAAAAAGTGAGCAGTTCTTC
>NA|TRBJ1-4|15|TRBV23-1|once
CASVLLRGRDEKLFF
TGCGCCAGCGTCCTCCTCAGGGGACGTGATGAAAAACTGTTTTTT
>NA|TRBJ2-7|13|TRBV2|few
CASIPGTYYEQYF
TGTGCCAGCATCCCGGGGACCTACTACGAGCAGTACTTC
>NA|TRBJ2-4|13|TRBV28|NA
CATGRVGLGIQYF
TGTGCCACCGGTCGGGTGGGTTTAGGCATTCAGTACTTC
>NA|TRBJ2-7|13|TRBV29-1|NA
CSVERTGRDEQYF
TGCAGCGTTGAGCGCACAGGTCGAGACGAGCAGTACTTC
>NA|TRBJ1-5|13|TRBV30|NA
CAWSETGAQPQHF
TGTGCCTGGAGTGAGACAGGAGCCCAGCCCCAGCATTTT
>NA|TRBJ2-3|12|TRBV28|once
CASSQGTDTQYF
TGTGCCAGCAGTCAGGGAACAGATACGCAGTATTTT
>NA|TRBJ2-1|12|TRBV6-1|NA
CASSERDNEQFF
TGTGCCAGCAGTGAGCGGGACAATGAGCAGTTCTTC
>NA|TRBJ1-5|14|TRBV28|NA
CASRMGGRNQPQHF
TGTGCCAGCAGGATGGGGGGCCGTAATCAGCCCCAGCATTTT
>TRBD1|TRBJ1-5|15|TRBV19|NA
CASSQGEGRIGPQHF
TGTGCCAGTAGCCAGGGGGAGGGCCGAATAGGGCCCCAGCATTTT
>NA|TRBJ2-5|18|TRBV7-7|NA
CASSLWFSGQDLLATQYF
TGTGCCAGCAGCTTATGGTTCTCGGGGCAGGACTTGCTTGCGACCCAGTACTTC
>NA|TRBJ2-1|12|TRBV2|NA
CASSGSGTPQFF
TGTGCCAGCAGTGGGTCCGGGACCCCTCAGTTCTTC
>TRBD1|TRBJ2-3|14|TRBV28|NA
CASGQGDRTDTQYF
TGTGCCAGTGGACAGGGGGATCGGACAGATACGCAGTATTTT
>NA|TRBJ1-1|13|TRBV7-3|NA
CASSLGGRTEAFF
TGTGCCAGCAGCTTAGGGGGCAGGACTGAAGCTTTCTTT
>NA|TRBJ2-4|15|TRBV7-2|NA
CASSPYPMVRDIQYF
TGTGCCAGCAGTCCCTACCCTATGGTGAGGGACATTCAGTACTTC
>TRBD2|TRBJ2-1|17|TRBV28|NA
CASSTTGTSGRALEQFF
TGTGCCAGCAGCACAACCGGGACTAGCGGGAGGGCCCTTGAGCAGTTCTTC
>NA|TRBJ2-2|16|TRBV18|NA
CASSPRGSLNTGELFF
TGTGCCAGCTCACCAAGAGGGTCTCTGAACACCGGGGAGCTGTTTTTT
>NA|TRBJ2-7|14|TRBV27|NA
CASRLGGSSYEQYF
TGTGCCAGCCGGCTGGGGGGAAGCTCCTACGAGCAGTACTTC
>NA|TRBJ1-5|13|TRBV5-1|NA
CAIPGGSNQPQHF
TGCGCCATCCCGGGGGGTAGCAATCAGCCCCAGCATTTT
>TRBD1|TRBJ1-4|12|TRBV25-1|once
CASSAGGTGMVF
TGTGCCAGCAGTGCCGGGGGGACAGGGATGGTTTTT
>TRBD2|TRBJ2-2|15|TRBV2|NA
CASREGLPNTGELFF
TGTGCCAGCAGGGAGGGACTACCGAACACCGGGGAGCTGTTTTTT
>TRBD2|TRBJ2-1|16|TRBV7-3|NA
CASSPLGGRAMDEQFF
TGTGCCAGCAGCCCGTTGGGCGGGAGGGCCATGGATGAGCAGTTCTTC
>NA|TRBJ2-7|15|TRBV7-3|few
CASSLWGNGAYEQYF
TGTGCCAGCAGCCTCTGGGGGAACGGAGCCTACGAGCAGTACTTC
>NA|TRBJ2-6|17|TRBV18|NA
CASSRREGYSGANVLTF
TGTGCCAGCTCGCGGAGGGAAGGATACTCTGGGGCCAACGTCCTGACTTTC
>NA|TRBJ2-2|17|TRBV4-1|NA
CASSQDFRTANTGELFF
TGCGCCAGCAGCCAAGATTTCAGGACGGCGAACACCGGGGAGCTGTTTTTT
>NA|TRBJ2-3|11|TRBV28|NA
CASNRADTQYF
TGTGCCAGCAACAGGGCAGATACGCAGTATTTT
>NA|TRBJ2-6|20|TRBV28|NA
CASSFPLAGRIVSGANVLTF
TGTGCCAGCAGTTTCCCCCTTGCTGGACGGATCGTCTCTGGGGCCAACGTCCTGACTTTC
>NA|TRBJ1-4|16|TRBV5-5|NA
CASSREQVATNEKLFF
TGTGCCAGCAGCAGAGAACAGGTCGCAACTAATGAAAAACTGTTTTTT